One sample yielded the 17 T cell receptor beta chains listed below, sequenced in a study of blood T cell repertoires in COVID-19. Repertoires were generated with immunoSEQ multiplex PCR, while TCRdb's copy carries only in-frame clones and drops some. The repertoire holds roughly 200,000 clones, with around 87% as singletons. Sequencing was performed on peripheral blood. The receptors here all came from a man between 60 and 75 years old with acute or convalescent COVID-19.

This clone was seen once. This chain uses TRBV7-3 with TRBJ2-2; D may be TRBD1 (5 bases). The CDR3 runs 14 residues. Per the germline V gene, CDR1 is SGHTA and CDR2 is FQGTGA. Trimming removed 5 bases from V and 4 bases from J, with 11 bases in between. The CDR3 loop is CASSLDSSTGELFF. CDR3 bases: TGTGCCAGCAGCCTCGACAGCTCCACCGGGGAGCTGTTTTTT.

The gene calls are TRBV6-4 and TRBJ1-2, with D perhaps TRBD1 (5 bases). The CDR3 has 17 amino acids. Trimming left V 2 bases short and J 0 bases short, with 16 bases between. Per germline, CDR1 MRHNA and CDR2 SNTAGT. CDR3 nucleotide sequence: TGTGCCAGCAGTGACCCGAAGGGGTTGGGATCTAACTATGGCTACACCTTC. Encoded protein: CASSDPKGLGSNYGYTF.

This clone was observed a single time. The V gene is TRBV12-3 or TRBV12-4, the J gene TRBJ1-1, with D maybe TRBD1 (6 bases). This CDR3 is 12 amino acids long. The V end lost 6 bases, the J end lost 5 bases, and 10 bases lay between the germline ends. CDR3 region: CASRNRVTEAFF. The CDR3 bases are TGTGCCAGCAGGAACAGGGTAACTGAAGCTTTCTTT.

The chain employs TRBV7-2 and TRBJ2-5; D is unresolved. CDR3 length equals 17 residues. The V end was cut by 5 bases, the J end by 2 bases, with 21 bases between. Per the germline V gene, CDR1 is SGHTA and CDR2 is FQGNSA. CDR3 sequence reads: CASSPRKGQRWQETQYF. In DNA, the CDR3 is TGTGCCAGCAGCCCACGGAAAGGTCAGCGTTGGCAAGAGACCCAGTACTTC. Complete variable domain (other parts from reference TRBV7-2 and TRBJ2-5): GAGVSQSPSNKVTEKGKDVELRCDPISGHTALYWYRQSLGQGLEFLIYFQGNSAPDKSGLPSDRFSAERTGGSVSTLTIQRTQQEDSAVYLCASSPRKGQRWQETQYFGPGTRLLVL.

V and J are TRBV5-1 and TRBJ2-1; D is possibly TRBD2 (6 bases). Trimming stripped 3 bases from V and 2 bases from J, with 18 bases between. The CDR3 is 17 residues long. Germline assignment: CDR1 SGHRS and CDR2 YFSETQ. The CDR3 bases are TGCGCCAGCAGCTCGGCGATTTCCGGGACTCCCTACAATGAGCAGTTCTTC. This encodes CASSSAISGTPYNEQFF.

This sequence joins TRBV5-1 and TRBJ2-5, with a possible D match to TRBD1 (5 bases). The CDR3 is 16 residues long. Trimming stripped 0 bases from V and 5 bases from J, with 17 bases between. CDR1 and CDR2 (germline): SGHRS, YFSETQ. The CDR3 reads CASSLAPRVPPETQYF. The CDR3 nucleotides read TGCGCCAGCAGCTTGGCCCCCAGGGTTCCCCCGGAGACCCAGTACTTC.

The chain carries TRBV7-9 and TRBJ1-2; no clear D gene. Germline V lookup: CDR1 SEHNR, CDR2 FQNEAQ (reference sequence). CDR3 length: 15 amino acids. Trimming removed 5 bases from V and 0 bases from J, with 13 bases in between. For the CDR3, the DNA is TGTGCCAGCAGCCTTCCGGATGGGCCTAACTATGGCTACACCTTC. Translated: CASSLPDGPNYGYTF.

This sequence joins TRBV5-1 and TRBJ2-3; TRBD2 aligns across 8 bases. Germline CDR1 and CDR2: SGHRS and YFSETQ. The CDR3 covers 16 residues. V lost 4 bases and J lost 2; bases outside the gene matches: 9. The CDR3 loop is CASSMTGTRHTDTQYF. The CDR3, as DNA: TGCGCCAGCAGCATGACCGGGACTAGACACACAGATACGCAGTATTTT.

The chain combines TRBV7-2 with TRBJ1-6, with D possibly matching TRBD1 (5 bases). The CDR3 loop spans 15 amino acids. CDR1 and CDR2 from the germline V gene are SGHTA and FQGNSA. The germline V and J ends were trimmed by 0 bases and 11 bases, with 14 bases remaining between them. The CDR3 bases are TGTGCCAGCAGCTTAGCTGCCAGGGTAGGGACACCCCTCCACTTT. Translation: CASSLAARVGTPLHF.

The V gene is TRBV19, the J gene TRBJ1-3; D is possibly TRBD1 (6 bases). This CDR3 comprises 16 residues. Looked up from germline, CDR1 is LNHDA and CDR2 is SQIVND (reference sequence). Trimming removed 9 bases from V and 1 base from J, with 19 bases in between. As DNA, the CDR3 is TGTGCCAGCTCCCGCAGTGGCCAGGGGTCTGGAAACACCATATATTTT. Amino acid sequence: CASSRSGQGSGNTIYF.

The gene calls are TRBV3-1 (or the pseudogene TRBV3-2) and TRBJ1-6, with 8 bases identical to TRBD1. Germline CDR1 LGHDT, CDR2 YNNKEL (reference sequence). V shed 8 bases, J shed 3 bases, and the junction held 3 bases outside the gene matches. The CDR3 runs 14 residues. This chain's CDR3 is CASGTGGYNSPLHF. The DNA of the CDR3 is TGTGCCAGCGGTACAGGGGGCTATAATTCACCCCTCCACTTT.

This chain joins TRBV11-2 and TRBJ2-1; 7 nucleotides match TRBD2. J lost 8 bases, V lost 1 base, and 17 bases had no gene match. The CDR3 runs 18 residues. Germline V gene sequence: CDR1 SGHAT, CDR2 FQNNGV. The CDR3 nucleotides are TGTGCCAGCAGCTTAGCGTCGCGACTAGCCAGCTCTTTGGATGAGCAGTTCTTC. Its protein is CASSLASRLASSLDEQFF. Complete variable domain (other parts from reference TRBV11-2 and TRBJ2-1): EAGVAQSPRYKIIEKRQSVAFWCNPISGHATLYWYQQILGQGPKLLIQFQNNGVVDDSQLPKDRFSAERLKGVDSTLKIQPAKLEDSAVYLCASSLASRLASSLDEQFFGPGTRLTVL.

The chain couples TRBV5-1 to TRBJ2-2; D remains ambiguous. The V end was cut by 5 bases, the J end by 6 bases, with 5 bases between. The CDR3 extends over 11 amino acids. Germline V gives CDR1 SGHRS, CDR2 YFSETQ. Here the CDR3 DNA reads TGCGCCAGCAGAACAGCCGGGGAGCTGTTTTTT. Protein sequence: CASRTAGELFF.

This rearrangement joins TRBV4-2 to TRBJ2-3; 11 bases fit TRBD2. V was pared by 2 bases and J by 2 bases, with 3 bases of the junction left unmatched. The CDR3 contains 16 residues. CDR1 is LGHNA, CDR2 YNFKEQ, per germline. CDR3 amino acids: CASSQTSGGYTDTQYF. The CDR3 DNA is TGTGCCAGCAGCCAAACTAGCGGGGGTTACACAGATACGCAGTATTTT.

This clone was recorded only once. The CDR3 nucleotides read TGTGCCAGCAGCTTTCGACAGGGGCCAGCCTACGAGCAGTACTTC. As protein: CASSFRQGPAYEQYF. This chain links TRBV5-4 with TRBJ2-7, with TRBD1 identical over 8 bases. Germline CDR1 is SGHNT and CDR2 is YYREEE (reference sequence). V was clipped by 2 bases and J by 2 bases; unmatched bases: 6. This CDR3 comprises 15 residues.

This chain joins TRBV27 and TRBJ2-7; a weak D match, TRBD2 (6 bases). This CDR3 region has 12 residues. From germline, CDR1 is MNHEY and CDR2 SMNVEV (reference sequence). The V end lost 9 bases, the J end lost 0 bases, and 9 bases lay between the germline ends. The CDR3 spells CASGGSSYEQYF. CDR3 bases: TGTGCCAGTGGGGGGAGCTCCTACGAGCAGTACTTC.

The chain employs TRBV2 and TRBJ1-5; no reliable D call. CDR1 is SNHLY, CDR2 FYNNEI, per germline. The CDR3 contains 13 residues. The V end lost 5 bases, the J end lost 5 bases, and 10 bases lay between the germline ends. The DNA of the CDR3 is TGTGCCAGCAGTCCTGGGAGGGATCAGCCCCAGCATTTT. This sequence encodes CASSPGRDQPQHF.